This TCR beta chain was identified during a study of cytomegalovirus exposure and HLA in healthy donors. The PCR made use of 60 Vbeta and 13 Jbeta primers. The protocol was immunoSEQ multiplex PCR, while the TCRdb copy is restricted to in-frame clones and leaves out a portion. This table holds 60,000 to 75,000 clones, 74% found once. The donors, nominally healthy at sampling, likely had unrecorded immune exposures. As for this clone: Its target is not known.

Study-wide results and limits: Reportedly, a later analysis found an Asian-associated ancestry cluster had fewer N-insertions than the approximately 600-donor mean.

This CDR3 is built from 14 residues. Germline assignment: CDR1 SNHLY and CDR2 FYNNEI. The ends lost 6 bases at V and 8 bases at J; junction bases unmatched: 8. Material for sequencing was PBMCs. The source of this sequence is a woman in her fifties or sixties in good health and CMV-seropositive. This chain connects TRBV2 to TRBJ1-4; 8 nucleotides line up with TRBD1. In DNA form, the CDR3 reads TGTGCCAGCAGGGTCGGGACAGGAGCCGAAAAACTGTTTTTT. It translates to CASRVGTGAEKLFF.